This T cell receptor beta chain was sequenced during a study of blood T cell repertoires in COVID-19. Background on the study: From the United States, Italy and Spain came samples of acute and convalescent COVID-19.

Authors' methods: Reference gene primer amplification in the assay estimated nucleated cell counts. Libraries were prepared by immunoSEQ multiplex PCR; TCRdb keeps only in-frame clonotypes and omits some of them. V and J calls plus clone size are reproduced from that table; the DNA served to infer D and trimming. The sample yields 78,000 or so clones, approximately 82% seen once. This CDR3 region has 15 residues. Germline-derived CDR1 and CDR2 are SGDLS and YYNGEE. V was pared by 0 bases and J by 5 bases, with 4 bases of the junction left unmatched. The receptor was isolated from a human donor in a cohort sampled during active COVID-19. Sequencing was performed on peripheral blood. This chain joins TRBV9 and TRBJ2-5, with 10 bases identical to TRBD1. The CDR3 DNA sequence: TGTGCCAGCAGCGTAGCTTGGGGACAGGGGGAGACCCAGTACTTC. This gives the protein CASSVAWGQGETQYF.